The 14 T cell receptor beta chains given below trace back to one sample, sequenced in a study of T cell responses to AZD1222 COVID-19 vaccine. TCRdb's table, derived via immunoSEQ multiplex PCR, lists solely in-frame clones and lacks some. The sample lists 110,000 to 150,000 clones; more than 85% were seen once. The sequences come from peripheral blood, collected on day 0 of AZD1222 vaccination. The receptors stem from an adult in good health.

The chain is built from TRBV28 and TRBJ2-4, with D uncertain. V was pared by 5 bases and J by 0 bases, with 8 bases between. Germline V gene sequence: CDR1 MDHEN, CDR2 SYDVKM. This CDR3 has 14 residues. For the CDR3, the DNA is TGTGCCAGCAGTACTTATTTAGCCAAAAACATTCAGTACTTC. This sequence encodes CASSTYLAKNIQYF.

This chain uses TRBV20-1 with TRBJ1-1; D is ambiguous. This CDR3 contains 11 residues. The germline gives CDR1 DFQATT, CDR2 SNEGSKA (reference sequence). V was clipped by 5 bases and J by 4 bases, with 8 bases between them. CDR3 in amino acids: CSAVRPTEAFF. Here the CDR3 DNA reads TGCAGTGCTGTTCGCCCCACTGAAGCTTTCTTT.

The chain uses TRBV4-1 and TRBJ2-7; maybe TRBD2 (6 bases). Trimming shortened V by 3 bases and J by 1 base, and 16 bases separated the two germline ends. CDR1 MGHRA and CDR2 YSYEKL come from the germline V gene. This CDR3 is 16 amino acids long. CDR3 region: CASSQRAGTWSYEQYF. CDR3 nucleotides: TGCGCCAGCAGCCAGAGAGCCGGGACTTGGTCCTACGAGCAGTACTTC.

The chain combines TRBV7-9 with TRBJ2-6; D possibly corresponds to TRBD1 (6 bases). This CDR3 comprises 18 residues. The germline V and J ends were trimmed by 5 bases and 0 bases, with 17 bases remaining between them. Germline V lookup: CDR1 SEHNR, CDR2 FQNEAQ (reference sequence). Here the CDR3 reads CASSHGQPGHSGANVLTF. In DNA form, the CDR3 reads TGTGCCAGCAGCCACGGACAGCCGGGGCACTCTGGGGCCAACGTCCTGACTTTC.

The chain is built from TRBV15 and TRBJ1-1; tentatively, D is TRBD1 (6 bases). CDR3 size: 15 residues. Germline lookup yields CDR1 LNHNV and CDR2 YYDKDF (reference sequence). With 1 base removed from V and 4 bases from J, the gap between germline ends came to 13 bases. This CDR3 is CATSRGGGHGTEAFF. CDR3 sequence (DNA): TGTGCCACCAGCAGAGGAGGGGGGCATGGCACTGAAGCTTTCTTT.

The chain is built from TRBV11-2 and TRBJ2-1; 9 bases agree with TRBD2. With V trimmed by 5 bases and J by 4 bases, 12 bases remained unmatched. CDR3 length: 17 residues. Germline CDR1 and CDR2: SGHAT and FQNNGV. Here the CDR3 reads CASSPYPRREGYNEQFF. DNA of the CDR3: TGTGCCAGCAGCCCCTACCCGCGGCGGGAGGGATACAATGAGCAGTTCTTC.

The chain combines TRBV7-9 with TRBJ1-1; no definite D call. Trimming cost V 5 bases and J 4 bases, with 11 bases left between them. Germline lookup yields CDR1 SEHNR and CDR2 FQNEAQ (reference sequence). The CDR3 runs 13 residues. CDR3 sequence: CASSPVGLTEAFF. The CDR3 coding sequence is TGTGCCAGCAGCCCTGTTGGCCTCACTGAAGCTTTCTTT.

The sample holds one count of this clone. This rearrangement joins TRBV19 to TRBJ2-1; tentatively, D is TRBD1 (5 bases). The germline V and J ends were trimmed by 0 bases and 1 base, with 19 bases remaining between them. The CDR3 has 19 residues. Germline V gene sequence: CDR1 LNHDA, CDR2 SQIVND (reference sequence). CDR3: CASSIEPNPRDGSYNEQFF. The CDR3 coding sequence is TGTGCCAGTAGTATAGAACCGAATCCCAGGGATGGGTCCTACAATGAGCAGTTCTTC.

The chain has TRBV6-4 and TRBJ2-3; TRBD2 matches 8 bases. The V gene end was trimmed by 4 bases and the J gene end by 0 bases; junction bases not matched to a gene: 3. The CDR3 is made up of 15 amino acids. CDR1 and CDR2 (germline): MRHNA, SNTAGT. CDR3 DNA sequence: TGTGCCAGCAGTGCCACTAGCGGAAGCACAGATACGCAGTATTTT. Protein product: CASSATSGSTDTQYF.

CDR3 DNA: TGTGCCAGCAGCTTGACGGGGGAGGGACGGATGAACACTGAAGCTTTCTTT. As protein: CASSLTGEGRMNTEAFF. The gene calls are TRBV5-6 and TRBJ1-1; D is perhaps TRBD1 (5 bases). The ends were cut back, 1 base at V and 0 bases at J, with 16 bases in the middle. This CDR3 comprises 17 residues. The germline V gene has CDR1 SGHDT and CDR2 YYEEEE.

The chain joins TRBV10-2 to TRBJ2-1; the match to TRBD2 covers 12 bases. This CDR3 comprises 17 residues. V gave up 0 bases and J gave up 3 bases; unmatched junction bases: 3. Germline V gene lookup returns CDR1 WSHSY and CDR2 SAAADI. CDR3 bases: TGCGCCAGCAGTGAGTCGTGGACTAGCGGGATCTACAATGAGCAGTTCTTC. Translated: CASSESWTSGIYNEQFF.

The rearrangement joins TRBV20-1 to TRBJ1-2; a weak D match, TRBD1 (6 bases). The length of the CDR3 is 11 residues. In germline, CDR1 is DFQATT, CDR2 SNEGSKA (reference sequence). The ends were cut back, 6 bases at V and 6 bases at J, with 11 bases in the middle. The CDR3 here is CSASRGDGYTF. CDR3 sequence (DNA): TGCAGTGCGAGTAGGGGGGATGGCTACACCTTC.

CDR3 coding DNA: TGCAGCGTTGAAGCGGGACAGAACACTGAAGCTTTCTTT. This sequence encodes CSVEAGQNTEAFF. J is TRBJ1-1 and V is TRBV29-1, with a weak D call TRBD1 (6 bases). CDR1 and CDR2 (germline): SQVTM, ANQGSEA. Between the trimmed V and J ends, which lost 1 base and 1 base, there was a span of 7 bases. This CDR3 comprises 13 residues. The variable domain in full, with the rest retrieved from reference TRBV29-1 and TRBJ1-1, is SAVISQKPSRDICQRGTSLTIQCQVDSQVTMMFWYRQQPGQSLTLIATANQGSEATYESGFVIDKFPISRPNLTFSTLTVSNMSPEDSSIYLCSVEAGQNTEAFFGQGTRLTVV.

The chain joins TRBV25-1 to TRBJ2-5, with 11 bases aligning to TRBD1. CDR1 is MGHDK, CDR2 SYGVNS, per germline. Losses at the gene ends were 3 bases for V and 2 bases for J; bases not matched to a gene: 5. The CDR3 length is 16 residues. CDR3 in DNA: TGTGCCAGCAGTGACCGGGACAGGGGGGTTCAAGAGACCCAGTACTTC. As protein: CASSDRDRGVQETQYF.